These 14 T cell receptor beta chains were all obtained from the same sample, sequenced in a study of CD8 T cells in ankylosing spondylitis. Each CDR3 protein is one row after TCRdb ran MiXCR on the 5' RACE reads. The sample contains fewer than 180,000 distinct CDR3 sequences, around two fifths of which appear only once. The specimen was synovial fluid, either unsorted or a sorted T cell fraction (not recorded which). Receptors originate from a male donor with ankylosing spondylitis.

This chain connects TRBV5-1 to TRBJ1-1, with TRBD1 matching 9 bases. CDR1 is SGHRS, CDR2 YFSETQ, per germline. The junction had 13 bases not matched to a gene; V was cut back by 4 bases and J by 0 bases. This CDR3 comprises 18 residues. CDR3 DNA: TGCGCCAGCAGCAGATACGGACAGGGGATCATTCTGAACACTGAAGCTTTCTTT. It translates to CASSRYGQGIILNTEAFF.

This clonotype was observed a handful of times. This sequence joins TRBV7-6 and TRBJ2-2; 11 positions match TRBD1. This CDR3 spans 17 amino acids. The ends lost 5 bases at V and 4 bases at J; junction bases unmatched: 9. Germline loops: CDR1 SGHVS, CDR2 FNYEAQ. The CDR3 coding sequence is TGTGCCAGCAGCAGCGGACAGGGGGCGAGGGGCACCGGGGAGCTGTTTTTT. Its protein product is CASSSGQGARGTGELFF. The complete variable domain, with remaining parts taken from reference TRBV7-6 and TRBJ2-2, reads GAGVSQSPRYKVTKRGQDVALRCDPISGHVSLYWYRQALGQGPEFLTYFNYEAQQDKSGLPNDRFSAERPEGSISTLTIQRTEQRDSAMYRCASSSGQGARGTGELFFGEGSRLTVL.

The rearrangement joins TRBV7-2 to TRBJ2-7; 7 positions agree with TRBD1. The germline V gene has CDR1 SGHTA and CDR2 FQGNSA. The CDR3 covers 16 residues. Trimming took 4 bases from V and 0 from J; bases not matched to a gene: 9. CDR3 DNA: TGTGCCAGCAGCTCTTTCCGGGACAGTGGCTCCTACGAGCAGTACTTC. Protein sequence: CASSSFRDSGSYEQYF. Drawing the rest from reference TRBV7-2 and TRBJ2-7, the complete variable domain is GAGVSQSPSNKVTEKGKDVELRCDPISGHTALYWYRQSLGQGLEFLIYFQGNSAPDKSGLPSDRFSAERTGGSVSTLTIQRTQQEDSAVYLCASSSFRDSGSYEQYFGPGTRLTVT.

V and J are TRBV29-1 and TRBJ1-2; D call uncertain. The length of the CDR3 is 14 residues. Per the germline V gene, CDR1 is SQVTM and CDR2 is ANQGSEA. Trimming shortened V by 2 bases and J by 4 bases, and 14 bases separated the two germline ends. CDR3 region: CSVEPWEGSYGYTF. The CDR3 region has the DNA TGCAGCGTTGAACCCTGGGAGGGCAGCTATGGCTACACCTTC.

The CDR3 sequence: CATSDLQESGELFF. DNA of the CDR3: TGTGCCACCAGTGATCTTCAAGAGTCCGGGGAGCTGTTTTTT. The chain combines TRBV24-1 with TRBJ2-2; D ambiguous. The CDR3 is 14 amino acids. V lost 3 bases, J lost 6 bases, and 10 bases lay in between. CDR1 is KGHDR and CDR2 is SFDVKD in the germline V gene.

The chain employs TRBV20-1 and TRBJ1-2; possibly TRBD1 for D (6 bases). The CDR3 spans 14 residues. Germline V gene data show CDR1 as DFQATT and CDR2 as SNEGSKA (reference sequence). V lost 3 bases and J lost 5, with 16 bases in between. The CDR3 protein is CSASRTGTTYGYTF. As DNA, the CDR3 is TGCAGTGCTAGCAGAACCGGGACAACTTATGGCTACACCTTC.

This clonotype was counted a few times. Mismatch with germline at one junction end may stem from a read error. This rearrangement joins TRBV5-1 to TRBJ1-1; unclear D gene. Germline values: CDR1 SGHRS, CDR2 YFSETQ. This CDR3 has 13 residues. The CDR3 DNA sequence: TGCGCCAGCAGTTTGGTCAGGAACACTGAAGCTTTCTTT. It codes for CASSLVRNTEAFF.

The V and J genes are TRBV12-3 or TRBV12-4 and TRBJ1-1, with D unresolved. V was cut by 6 bases and J by 7 bases, with 15 bases left in between. The CDR3 runs to 13 residues. DNA of the CDR3: TGTGCCAGCAGAGATCCCCCGGGCGGTGAAGCTTTCTTT. Its protein product is CASRDPPGGEAFF.

The J gene is TRBJ2-1, the V gene TRBV4-2; D is unclear. V lost 4 bases, J lost 0 bases, and 10 bases lay in between. Germline CDR1 and CDR2: LGHNA and YNFKEQ. The CDR3 totals 15 residues. The CDR3 loop reads CASSLWALSYNEQFF. The CDR3 DNA follows: TGTGCCAGCAGCCTCTGGGCCCTCTCCTACAATGAGCAGTTCTTC.

This clonotype was found a few times. V gene TRBV7-6 combines with J gene TRBJ1-5; unclear D gene. The germline V gene has CDR1 SGHVS and CDR2 FNYEAQ. This CDR3 spans 14 amino acids. V gave up 0 bases and J gave up 6 bases, with 9 bases separating them. The CDR3 nucleotides read TGTGCCAGCAGCTTAGCTGGGTCTGGTCAGCCCCAGCATTTT. Its translation is CASSLAGSGQPQHF.

In DNA form, the CDR3 reads TGTGCCAGCAGCCAAGAAGGGGGGCCCTCTCCCCCCTACGAGCAGTACTTC. It encodes CASSQEGGPSPPYEQYF. The rearrangement uses TRBV14 and TRBJ2-7; tentatively, D is TRBD1 or TRBD2 (6 bases each). The germline gives CDR1 SGHDN, CDR2 FVKESK. This CDR3 is built from 17 residues. Trimming removed 0 bases from V and 2 bases from J, with 17 bases in between.

The V gene is TRBV5-1, the J gene TRBJ2-1; 7 bases match TRBD2. The germline gives CDR1 SGHRS, CDR2 YFSETQ. This CDR3 has 15 amino acids. V was pared by 5 bases and J by 0 bases, with 5 bases of the junction left unmatched. The CDR3 bases are TGCGCCAGCAGACTAGCGTCTTCCTCCTACAATGAGCAGTTCTTC. Translating gives CASRLASSSYNEQFF.

This clonotype has just a few counts. The chain is built from TRBV4-2 and TRBJ1-2; D may be TRBD1 (6 bases). CDR3 length: 13 amino acids. Germline CDR1 reads LGHNA; CDR2 reads YNFKEQ. Trimming cost V 8 bases and J 2 bases, with 12 bases left between them. In DNA, the CDR3 is TGTGCCAGCGGAAATGACAGGAACTATGGCTACACCTTC. Translated: CASGNDRNYGYTF.

In its sample, this clonotype was seen a few times. This chain uses TRBV5-5 with TRBJ1-5; D gene ambiguous. CDR1 SGHKS and CDR2 YYEKEE come from the germline V gene (reference sequence). The V end lost 4 bases, the J end lost 2 bases, and 10 bases lay between the germline ends. The CDR3 extends over 14 amino acids. CDR3 bases: TGTGCCAGCAGCCTAGGGAGTTGCAATCAGCCCCAGCATTTT. It specifies CASSLGSCNQPQHF.